What follows are 27 T cell receptor beta chains derived from one specimen sequenced in a study of T cells after yellow fever vaccination. TCRdb used MiXCR to reprocess the 5' RACE reads, holding one entry per CDR3 protein. The table includes 500,000 to 650,000 distinct CDR3 sequences, about a sixth detected once. The input for sequencing was PBMCs, taken 4 to 6 days after the first yellow fever vaccination. These receptors were taken from a man aged 18 to 29 who received the YFV17D yellow fever vaccine.

The chain combines TRBV6-2 or TRBV6-3 with TRBJ2-1; no clear D gene. V dropped 6 bases and J dropped 0 bases, with 12 bases sitting between them. CDR1 MNHEY and CDR2 SVGEGT come from the germline V gene. This CDR3 has 15 residues. This CDR3 reads CASSRGAHSYNEQFF. In nucleotides, the CDR3 is TGTGCCAGCAGCCGAGGCGCCCACTCCTACAATGAGCAGTTCTTC.

This clonotype has a handful of counts. The chain has TRBV5-1 and TRBJ2-5, with unresolved D. The germline V gene has CDR1 SGHRS and CDR2 YFSETQ. V dropped 0 bases and J dropped 1 base, with 10 bases sitting between them. This CDR3 is built from 15 residues. The CDR3 nucleotides read TGCGCCAGCAGCTTGGCCGGCTACTTCCAAGAGACCCAGTACTTC. Protein sequence: CASSLAGYFQETQYF.

This clonotype was seen a few times. In DNA, the CDR3 is TGTGCCACCAGCAGAGGGACGGGAGCAGGGGAGACCCAGTACTTC. It encodes CATSRGTGAGETQYF. V gene TRBV15 combines with J gene TRBJ2-5; D perhaps matches TRBD2 (6 bases). This CDR3 spans 15 amino acids. V was pared by 1 base and J by 5 bases, with 14 bases between. CDR1 and CDR2 (germline): LNHNV, YYDKDF (reference sequence).

This clonotype was detected a few times. V and J are TRBV7-2 and TRBJ1-4, with D perhaps matching TRBD1 (6 bases). V was cut by 5 bases and J by 0 bases, with 7 bases left in between. The germline V gene encodes CDR1 SGHTA and CDR2 FQGNSA. This CDR3 region has 14 residues. DNA of the CDR3: TGTGCCAGCAGCGGACAGTCAACTAATGAAAAACTGTTTTTT. Amino acids: CASSGQSTNEKLFF.

This rearrangement joins TRBV28 to TRBJ1-5; a weak D match, TRBD1 (5 bases). Germline V gives CDR1 MDHEN, CDR2 SYDVKM. The CDR3 runs to 16 residues. Trimming pared 0 bases from V and 6 bases from J, leaving 15 bases between. In DNA form, the CDR3 reads TGTGCCAGCAGTTTATGGGAGGGTTGGGGCGGTCAGCCCCAGCATTTT. Encoded protein: CASSLWEGWGGQPQHF.

CDR3 bases: TGCAGCGTTGATAGGGAGTTGCGAGAGACCCAGTACTTC. Its protein product is CSVDRELRETQYF. The rearrangement joins TRBV29-1 to TRBJ2-5; maybe TRBD2 (5 bases). V was shortened by 3 bases and J by 4 bases, with 12 bases between the two germline ends. CDR3 length equals 13 residues. Germline CDR1 and CDR2: SQVTM and ANQGSEA.

This clonotype showed up many times. V usage is TRBV4-2 and J usage is TRBJ2-5; tentatively, D is TRBD1 (5 bases). The CDR3 extends over 17 amino acids. Trimming took 4 bases from V and 2 from J, leaving 20 bases between them. Germline V gene lookup returns CDR1 LGHNA and CDR2 YNFKEQ. DNA of the CDR3: TGTGCCAGCAGCCCGACAGTGACGGTATCGAGTCAAGAGACCCAGTACTTC. Protein sequence: CASSPTVTVSSQETQYF.

CDR3 nucleotide sequence: TGTGCCAGCAATCAACTCACAGGGAGAGCCGAAGCTTTCTTT. It encodes CASNQLTGRAEAFF. The J gene is TRBJ1-1, the V gene TRBV6-5; tentative D call: TRBD1 (6 bases). The CDR3 consists of 14 residues. V was clipped by 7 bases and J by 8 bases, with 20 bases between them. Germline CDR1 and CDR2: MNHEY and SVGAGI.

This clonotype was seen a few times. The genes are TRBV2 and TRBJ1-5; weak D call: TRBD1 (6 bases). The CDR3 is made up of 15 amino acids. Looked up from germline, CDR1 is SNHLY and CDR2 is FYNNEI. V was shortened by 8 bases and J by 0 bases, with 14 bases between the two germline ends. This CDR3 is CASQPDSLSNQPQHF. In DNA, the CDR3 is TGTGCCAGCCAACCGGACAGCCTTAGCAATCAGCCCCAGCATTTT.

This clonotype appeared a few times. This sequence joins TRBV9 and TRBJ2-1; 13 bases line up with TRBD2. V gave up 4 bases and J gave up 8 bases; unmatched junction bases: 6. The germline gives CDR1 SGDLS, CDR2 YYNGEE. The CDR3 is 15 amino acids. The CDR3 DNA reads as TGTGCCAGCAGCCCCCGGACTAGCGGGGGTTATGAGCAGTTCTTC. Translating gives CASSPRTSGGYEQFF.

This clonotype has just a few counts. The V gene is TRBV12-3 or TRBV12-4, the J gene TRBJ1-2; maybe TRBD1 (5 bases). The V gene lost 7 bases and the J gene lost 4 bases, with 13 bases spanning the gap. There are 13 residues in the CDR3. The CDR3 DNA follows: TGTGCCAGCAACGCGGGGGGAGGCTATGGCTACACCTTC. It codes for CASNAGGGYGYTF.

This clonotype was recorded a few times. The V call is TRBV6-2 or TRBV6-3, the J call TRBJ1-3, with D maybe TRBD1 (6 bases). Germline V gives CDR1 MNHEY, CDR2 SVGEGT. The CDR3 is made up of 16 amino acids. The V end was cut by 0 bases, the J end by 0 bases, with 9 bases between. As DNA, the CDR3 is TGTGCCAGCAGTTACTCCGGGACAAGCTCTGGAAACACCATATATTTT. Translating gives CASSYSGTSSGNTIYF.

This sequence joins TRBV4-3 and TRBJ1-3, with 7 positions matching TRBD1. The CDR3 covers 17 residues. J lost 0 bases, V lost 0 bases, and 5 bases had no gene match. Germline CDR1 LGHNA, CDR2 YSLEER. The CDR3 reads CASSQDLGQSSGNTIYF. CDR3 nucleotide sequence: TGCGCCAGCAGCCAAGATTTGGGACAGAGCTCTGGAAACACCATATATTTT.

This clonotype has a count of ten or more. Its ends do not fully match the called genes, so a read error is possible. The chain couples TRBV5-1 to TRBJ1-2; D may be TRBD1 (6 bases). The germline gives CDR1 SGHRS, CDR2 YFSETQ. The CDR3 has 13 amino acids. The CDR3 sequence: CASSAGQNYGYTF. The CDR3 nucleotides are TGTGCCAGCAGCGCAGGACAGAACTATGGCTACACCTTC.

This clonotype turned up a few times. The rearrangement joins TRBV7-8 to TRBJ1-1; possible D gene TRBD1, 5 bases. Trimming removed 5 bases from V and 4 bases from J, with 17 bases in between. There are 15 residues in the CDR3. Germline CDR1 reads SGHVS; CDR2 reads FQNEAQ. The CDR3 protein is CASSPNQLRGTEAFF. In DNA form, the CDR3 reads TGTGCCAGCAGCCCCAATCAATTGAGGGGCACTGAAGCTTTCTTT. The full variable domain, its missing parts supplied by reference TRBV7-8 and TRBJ1-1, is GAGVSQSPRYKVAKRGQDVALRCDPISGHVSLFWYQQALGQGPEFLTYFQNEAQLDKSGLPSDRFFAERPEGSVSTLKIQRTQQEDSAVYLCASSPNQLRGTEAFFGQGTRLTVV.

This clonotype was observed a handful of times. J is TRBJ2-2 and V is TRBV5-1; D not certain. The CDR3 has 15 amino acids. Germline V lookup: CDR1 SGHRS, CDR2 YFSETQ. With 1 base removed from V and 6 bases from J, the gap between germline ends came to 13 bases. Here the CDR3 reads CASSLISLGPGELFF. Here the CDR3 DNA reads TGCGCCAGCAGCTTGATCAGTTTAGGACCCGGGGAGCTGTTTTTT.

This clonotype was seen only a few times. V gene TRBV12-3 or TRBV12-4 combines with J gene TRBJ2-2; D could derive from TRBD1 or TRBD2 (5 bases each). Trimming left V 10 bases short and J 3 bases short, with 33 bases between. The CDR3 has 20 amino acids. The CDR3 here is CAIPSGFIINDMGDTGELFF. The CDR3 DNA reads as TGTGCCATTCCTTCGGGGTTTATAATCAACGACATGGGGGACACCGGGGAGCTGTTTTTT.

The J gene is TRBJ1-1, the V gene TRBV6-5; D is uncertain. V was shortened by 2 bases and J by 1 base, with 8 bases between the two germline ends. The V gene's germline CDR1 is MNHEY and CDR2 SVGAGI. This CDR3 is built from 14 residues. CDR3 sequence (DNA): TGTGCCAGCAGTTACACTTGGGGGAACACTGAAGCTTTCTTT. Protein product: CASSYTWGNTEAFF.

The chain combines TRBV11-1 with TRBJ2-5; 8 positions agree with TRBD1. With V trimmed by 4 bases and J by 5 bases, 21 bases remained unmatched. The germline V gene encodes CDR1 SGHAT and CDR2 FQDESV (reference sequence). This CDR3 contains 19 residues. CDR3 in amino acids: CASSSETWTGKGSGETQYF. CDR3 nucleotide sequence: TGTGCCAGCAGCTCCGAGACGTGGACAGGGAAAGGTTCTGGGGAGACCCAGTACTTC.

This clonotype was seen a few times. V is TRBV29-1 and J is TRBJ2-3, with D perhaps matching TRBD2 (6 bases). The V gene lost 6 bases and the J gene lost 2 bases, with 21 bases spanning the gap. CDR1 SQVTM and CDR2 ANQGSEA come from the germline V gene. The length of the CDR3 is 16 residues. CDR3 residues: CSVEGWEKAYTDTQYF. CDR3 bases: TGCAGCGTGGAGGGGTGGGAAAAAGCCTACACAGATACGCAGTATTTT.

The J gene is TRBJ1-1, the V gene TRBV5-1, with D uncertain. The CDR3 extends over 16 amino acids. Germline CDR1 reads SGHRS; CDR2 reads YFSETQ. Between the trimmed V and J ends, which lost 3 bases and 1 base, there was a span of 16 bases. The CDR3 DNA is TGCGCCAGCAGCTCCGCCGTCGGGATTTCGAACACTGAAGCTTTCTTT. It yields the protein CASSSAVGISNTEAFF.

Only a few counts were recorded for this clonotype. CDR3 in DNA: TGTGCCAGCAGCCCACGAGACAGGAACTACGAGCAGTACTTC. It specifies CASSPRDRNYEQYF. V gene TRBV5-4 combines with J gene TRBJ2-7, with D maybe TRBD1 (6 bases). CDR3 length equals 14 residues. CDR1 is SGHNT and CDR2 is YYREEE in the germline V gene (reference sequence). Trimming left V 4 bases short and J 3 bases short, with 14 bases between.

The CDR3 DNA follows: TGTGCCAGCAGCCGGGACAGGGGGTACGAGCAGTACTTC. Its protein product is CASSRDRGYEQYF. The chain combines TRBV3-1 with TRBJ2-7, with 11 bases aligning to TRBD1. The CDR3 length is 13 residues. With V trimmed by 4 bases and J by 4 bases, 0 bases remained unmatched. Germline V gene lookup returns CDR1 LGHDT and CDR2 YNNKEL (reference sequence).

V gene TRBV5-1 combines with J gene TRBJ1-1; D is unclear. The V end was cut by 7 bases, the J end by 1 base, with 11 bases between. Germline values: CDR1 SGHRS, CDR2 YFSETQ. This CDR3 contains 13 residues. The DNA of the CDR3 is TGCGCCAGCGGCTCGGCAGAGAACACTGAAGCTTTCTTT. Amino acids: CASGSAENTEAFF.

This sequence joins TRBV18 and TRBJ1-2; 7 nucleotides line up with TRBD1. CDR3 length equals 13 residues. Trimming cost V 4 bases and J 8 bases; bases outside gene matches: 7. In germline, CDR1 is KGHSH, CDR2 LQKENI. In nucleotides, the CDR3 is TGTGCCAGCTCACTCCTGGGGACAGACGGCTACACCTTC. It specifies CASSLLGTDGYTF.

This clonotype was seen a handful of times. CDR3 nucleotides: TGTGCCAGCAGTCGAAGGGCAGCCAAAAACATTCAGTACTTC. It is translated as CASSRRAAKNIQYF. The chain links TRBV6-2 or TRBV6-3 to TRBJ2-4; D is uncertain. V gave up 5 bases and J gave up 0 bases, with 8 bases separating them. This CDR3 contains 14 residues. The germline CDR1 and CDR2 sequences are MNHEY and SVGEGT.

This clonotype was seen a few times. The chain combines TRBV10-3 with TRBJ2-2; no reliable D call. CDR1 and CDR2 from the germline V gene are ENHRY and SYGVKD. Trimming took 0 bases from V and 1 from J, leaving 6 bases between them. The CDR3 covers 15 residues. The CDR3 here is CAISESLLNTGELFF. For the CDR3, the DNA is TGTGCCATCAGTGAGTCCCTACTGAACACCGGGGAGCTGTTTTTT.